Listed below are T cell receptor beta chains from one sample, sequenced in a study of cytomegalovirus exposure and HLA in healthy donors. Sequencing was performed with immunoSEQ multiplex PCR; in TCRdb, only in-frame clones are kept and a portion is missing. The table includes about 160,000 clones, roughly 80% detected once. Sequenced input: PBMCs. The receptors here all came from a male donor in good health and CMV-seropositive. CDR3s include the opening cysteine and the closing phenylalanine or tryptophan. The D gene is left open where the match is weak. Clone size is given for some rows only: seen once, a few or many times, or a class if the clone is expanded.

>NA|NA|TRBJ2-1|TRBV28
TGTGCCAGCAGTTCGGAGGGACGGTGGGGGAATGAGCAGTTCTTC
CASSSEGRWGNEQFF
>NA|TRBD1|TRBJ1-1|TRBV7-9
TGTTCCAGCAGCAGGAATACAGGGGAGAACACTGAAGCTTTCTTT
CSSSRNTGENTEAFF
>NA|NA|TRBJ1-6|TRBV5-4
TGTGCCAGCAGCTTGGGCGGGACCATATCCTATAATTCACCCCTCCACTTT
CASSLGGTISYNSPLHF
>once|NA|TRBJ1-2|TRBV2
TGTGCCAGCATCAGGACAGTTGACTATGGCTACACCTTC
CASIRTVDYGYTF
>NA|TRBD1|TRBJ1-1|TRBV29-1
TGCAGCGTTGGACAGGGGGCAGTAACTGAAGCTTTCTTT
CSVGQGAVTEAFF
>NA|TRBD1|TRBJ1-1|TRBV29-1
TGCAGCGTGGGGGGACAGAGTAGGACTGAAGCTTTCTTT
CSVGGQSRTEAFF
>NA|NA|TRBJ2-2|TRBV30
TGTGCCTGGAGGACAGACCCGACCGGGGAGCTGTTTTTT
CAWRTDPTGELFF
>NA|TRBD1|TRBJ1-4|TRBV18
TGTGCCAGCTCTCCCGGGACAGGCCTACTGGAACTGTTTTTT
CASSPGTGLLELFF
>few|NA|TRBJ1-2|TRBV28
TGTGCCAGCGGCGCTGAGCGATGGTATGGCTACACCTTC
CASGAERWYGYTF
>NA|NA|TRBJ1-3|TRBV4-3
TGCGCCAGCAGCCAAGATGACAGTTTCTCTGGAAACACCATATATTTT
CASSQDDSFSGNTIYF
>few|NA|TRBJ2-1|TRBV5-4
TGTGCCAGCAGCTTGAGCCCCAATCATGACAATGAGCAGTTCTTC
CASSLSPNHDNEQFF
>NA|NA|TRBJ1-6|TRBV7-8
TGTGCCAGCAGCGGGGTTAGGACACCATTTAATTCACCCCTCCACTTT
CASSGVRTPFNSPLHF
>few|NA|TRBJ1-4|TRBV5-5
TGTGCCAGCAGCTTCGTAACCCCGCAGGGGAGCGAAAAACTGTTTTTT
CASSFVTPQGSEKLFF
>NA|NA|TRBJ1-1|TRBV7-9
TGTGCCAGCAGCTGGAGTAGCAACACTGAAGCTTTCTTT
CASSWSSNTEAFF
>NA|TRBD1|TRBJ2-1|TRBV30
TGTGCCTGGGATGCCCCCCCCGGGACAGGGATCTACAATGAGCAGTTCTTC
CAWDAPPGTGIYNEQFF
>NA|TRBD1|TRBJ1-2|TRBV7-2
TGTGCCAGCAGCTGGGACAGAAACTATGGCTACACCTTC
CASSWDRNYGYTF
>NA|NA|TRBJ2-7|TRBV10-1
TGCGCCAGCAGTGATACAGGGATTGTCGACGAGCAGTACTTC
CASSDTGIVDEQYF
>NA|NA|TRBJ2-5|TRBV10-1
TGCGCCTTTCCCTCGGTGAACCAGTACTTC
CAFPSVNQYF
>NA|TRBD1|TRBJ1-2|TRBV11-2
TGTGCCAGCAGCTTAGGGGGGACAGGGGGCATCGGCTACACCTTC
CASSLGGTGGIGYTF
>NA|NA|TRBJ1-2|TRBV11-2
TGTGCCAGCAGCTTAGGGGGGGGTAACTATGGCTACACCTTC
CASSLGGGNYGYTF
>NA|NA|TRBJ1-1|TRBV18
TGTGCCAGCTCACCCCTGGCCGAGAACACTGAAGCTTTCTTT
CASSPLAENTEAFF
>NA|TRBD2|TRBJ2-7|TRBV7-2
TGTGCCAGCAGCGGCCGGGGAGGGGTCTACGAGCAGTACTTC
CASSGRGGVYEQYF
>NA|NA|TRBJ2-2|TRBV19
TGTGCCAGTAGTATAGGACGGCAGGGGATACCCGGGGAGCTGTTTTTT
CASSIGRQGIPGELFF
>NA|NA|TRBJ2-2|TRBV6-5
TGTGCCAGCAACGGGGGTCGACGGGACACCGGGGAGCTGTTTTTT
CASNGGRRDTGELFF
>NA|NA|TRBJ2-2|TRBV4-3
TGCGCCAGCAGCCAAGATCACTTTGCCACCGGGGAGCTGTTTTTT
CASSQDHFATGELFF
>NA|NA|TRBJ1-5|TRBV27
TGTGCCAGCAGTTCATCCGCCGGGACAATGGATTTT
CASSSSAGTMDF
>NA|NA|TRBJ2-3|TRBV5-1
TGCGCCAGCAGCTTCCAGGGCCGGTCTAGCACAGATACGCAGTATTTT
CASSFQGRSSTDTQYF
>NA|NA|TRBJ1-1|TRBV14
TGTGCCAGCAGCCAAGGAGGCCCGCTGGGGAACACTGAAGCTTTCTTT
CASSQGGPLGNTEAFF
>once|TRBD2|TRBJ2-4|TRBV11-2
TGTGCCAGCAGCTTTTCTAGCGGGGGGAATTTCGCCAAAAACATTCAGTACTTC
CASSFSSGGNFAKNIQYF
>NA|NA|TRBJ1-1|TRBV7-6
TGTGCCAGCAGCAAGCGGGGAGGGACGGAAGAAGCTTTCTTT
CASSKRGGTEEAFF
>NA|TRBD1|TRBJ1-6|TRBV18
TGTGCCAGCTCACCACTTGAGACAGGGGCCGAAAACGGGGGTTCACCCCTCCACTTT
CASSPLETGAENGGSPLHF
>NA|NA|TRBJ1-2|TRBV25-1
TGTGCCAGCAGTGAAGCAGGGGCGGTCGGCTACACCTTC
CASSEAGAVGYTF
>NA|NA|TRBJ2-4|TRBV11-2
TGTGCCAGCAGATGGGATTTAGCGTCCATTCAGTACTTC
CASRWDLASIQYF
>NA|NA|TRBJ1-5|TRBV28
TGTGCCAGCAGTTTTTTGGGGCACAACGCGGATCAGCCCCAGCATTTT
CASSFLGHNADQPQHF
>once|NA|TRBJ1-1|TRBV7-2
TGTGCCAGCAATAGCGGGGGGGGGAACACTGAAGCTTTCTTT
CASNSGGGNTEAFF
>NA|NA|TRBJ1-4|TRBV5-6
TGTGCCAGCAGATCCGGGAGAAGAACTAATGAAAAACTGTTTTTT
CASRSGRRTNEKLFF
>few|TRBD1|TRBJ1-2|TRBV4-3
TGCGCCAGCAGCAAAGTCCAGGGGGAGAACTATGGCTACACCTTC
CASSKVQGENYGYTF
>NA|TRBD1|TRBJ2-7|TRBV27
TGTGCCAGCAGGTCCCCCGAGACAGGGTTGCACGAGCAGTACTTC
CASRSPETGLHEQYF
>NA|NA|TRBJ1-3|TRBV7-2
TGTGCCAGCAGCTTAACAGGGAGCTCTGGAAACACCATATATTTT
CASSLTGSSGNTIYF
>few|TRBD2|TRBJ2-2|TRBV6-4
TGTGCCAGCAGTTCCCTAGCGGGAGGTACGAGGACCGGGGAGCTGTTTTTT
CASSSLAGGTRTGELFF
>NA|NA|TRBJ1-6|TRBV27
TGTGCCAGCAGCCACAGACCCGCAGAAGGAAAATCACCCCTCCACTTT
CASSHRPAEGKSPLHF
>NA|NA|TRBJ1-5|TRBV7-8
TGTGCCAGCAGCTTCGCCAGGGACAATCAGCCCCAGCATTTT
CASSFARDNQPQHF
>once|NA|TRBJ2-5|TRBV20-1
TGCAGTGCTAGACAGGGGGAGACCCAGTACTTC
CSARQGETQYF
>NA|TRBD1|TRBJ1-5|TRBV28
TGTGCCAGCAGTTTATTGAGTTTCAGGACAGGGGTCAGGGAGCCCCAGCATTTT
CASSLLSFRTGVREPQHF
>NA|TRBD1|TRBJ2-1|TRBV6-5
TGTGCCAGCACCCCGAGGGGACAGACGTCTGAGCAGTTCTTC
CASTPRGQTSEQFF
>NA|TRBD1|TRBJ1-2|TRBV30
TGTGCCTGGAGTAGGACAGGTCGTGGCTACACCTTC
CAWSRTGRGYTF
>NA|NA|TRBJ1-5|TRBV7-9
TGTGCCAGCAGCTTAGACAGCGGGCAGCCCCAGCATTTT
CASSLDSGQPQHF
>NA|TRBD1|TRBJ2-5|TRBV5-4
TGTGCCAGCAGCCTCACAGGGGAAGAGACCCAGTACTTC
CASSLTGEETQYF
>NA|NA|TRBJ1-2|TRBV28
TGTGCCAGCAGGCTCAGGACGGACAGTGGCTACACCTTC
CASRLRTDSGYTF
>once|TRBD1|TRBJ1-2|TRBV29-1
TGCAGCGTTCAGGGGGGCCGCTATGGCTACACCTTC
CSVQGGRYGYTF
>NA|NA|TRBJ2-5|TRBV6-5
TGTGCCAGCCGCCGGGAGTCGGCCCAGTACTTC
CASRRESAQYF
>NA|NA|TRBJ1-1|TRBV14
TGTGCCAGCAGCCAAAAAGACCGCGGGAACTGGATGAACACTGAAGCTTTCTTT
CASSQKDRGNWMNTEAFF
>NA|NA|TRBJ2-7|TRBV27
TGTGCCAGCAGTTTATCCCCAAGGGCAGGGTTGTCCTACGAGCAGTACTTC
CASSLSPRAGLSYEQYF
>NA|NA|TRBJ1-1|TRBV5-6
TGTGCCAGCAGCTTCCTACAGGGATTGAACACTGAAGCTTTCTTT
CASSFLQGLNTEAFF